These 4 T cell receptor beta chains share one sample of origin, sequenced in a study of neoadjuvant anti-PD-1 for oral cavity cancer. The method was immunoSEQ multiplex PCR; TCRdb's version includes in-frame clones alone and lacks a portion of them. This table has about 7,000 clones, about 80% appearing once. The sequencing used PBMCs, collected before nivolumab (anti-PD-1) treatment. The receptors here all came from a person between 40 and 80 years old with oral cavity squamous cell carcinoma.

The J gene is TRBJ2-1, the V gene TRBV9; TRBD2 might be the D (5 bases). The V gene's germline CDR1 is SGDLS and CDR2 YYNGEE. The V gene lost 5 bases and the J gene lost 4 bases, with 19 bases spanning the gap. The CDR3 sequence is 16 residues long. CDR3 sequence (DNA): TGTGCCAGCAGTGAATCCGACGGGGTAGGATACAATGAGCAGTTCTTC. Protein sequence: CASSESDGVGYNEQFF.

The chain combines TRBV11-2 with TRBJ1-3, with 12 bases that match TRBD1. Germline lookup yields CDR1 SGHAT and CDR2 FQNNGV. The junction had 4 bases not matched to a gene; V was cut back by 1 base and J by 3 bases. The CDR3 contains 17 residues. The CDR3 sequence is CASSLVRDRGLGNTIYF. CDR3 nucleotides: TGTGCCAGCAGCTTAGTTCGGGACAGGGGGCTTGGAAACACCATATATTTT. The whole variable domain, remainder taken from reference TRBV11-2 and TRBJ1-3, is EAGVAQSPRYKIIEKRQSVAFWCNPISGHATLYWYQQILGQGPKLLIQFQNNGVVDDSQLPKDRFSAERLKGVDSTLKIQPAKLEDSAVYLCASSLVRDRGLGNTIYFGEGSWLTVV.

The chain links TRBV6-1 to TRBJ2-5, with TRBD1 matching 7 bases. Germline values: CDR1 MNHNS, CDR2 SASEGT. The CDR3 extends over 14 amino acids. V was pared by 5 bases and J by 1 base, with 4 bases of the junction left unmatched. The CDR3 nucleotides are TGTGCCAGCAGTCGTGACAGGGCCCAAGAGACCCAGTACTTC. It encodes CASSRDRAQETQYF.

This sequence joins TRBV10-3 and TRBJ2-3; TRBD1 matches 7 bases. CDR1 is ENHRY, CDR2 SYGVKD, per germline. Trimming at V came to 2 bases and at J to 2 bases, leaving 7 bases not matched to a gene. CDR3 size: 16 residues. The CDR3 DNA reads as TGTGCCATCAGTGAGCCCCGGACAGGAATCACAGATACGCAGTATTTT. This sequence encodes CAISEPRTGITDTQYF.